This passage covers 14 T cell receptor delta chains from one sample sequenced in a study of gamma-delta chains in newborns, infants, children. TCRdb redid clone calling on the reads using CATT. The top ten clones hold around 10% of a sample with fewer than 12,000 delta-chain clones, about 9.4% of them seen once. The sequenced sample consisted of blood. Source of these receptors: a child who was a newborn, infant or young child, either healthy, febrile or measles-vaccinated (not recorded which).

A few counts support this clone. The CDR3 DNA follows: TGTGCCTGTGATGTGGGGCTTCCTCGTACTTTCCAGTACACCGATAAACTCATCTTT. The encoded protein is CACDVGLPRTFQYTDKLIF. The rearrangement joins TRDV2 to TRDJ1; D is perhaps TRDD2 (6 bases). The CDR3 has 19 residues. Looked up from germline, CDR1 is GEAIGNYY and CDR2 is EKD. The V and J ends lost 4 bases and 0 bases respectively, with 26 bases between them.

This clone was seen only a few times. A clone one base away is much larger, so this may be a read error. This chain uses TRDV2 with TRDJ1; tentative D call: TRDD3 (5 bases). Per germline, CDR1 GEAIGNYY and CDR2 EKD. There are 14 residues in the CDR3. Trimming pared 3 bases from V and 5 bases from J, leaving 15 bases between. CDR3 residues: CACDGMRTQDKLIF. CDR3 nucleotides: TGTGCCTGTGACGGGATGAGAACGCAGGATAAACTCATCTTT.

CDR3 DNA: TGTGCCTGTGACACCGGAAACTTACTGGGGGATACGCGCGAACTCATCTTT. Protein sequence: CACDTGNLLGDTRELIF. The rearrangement joins TRDV2 to TRDJ1; 13 bases fit TRDD3. The CDR3 totals 17 residues. Germline CDR1 is GEAIGNYY and CDR2 is EKD. With 0 bases clipped from V and 9 bases from J, the junction kept 12 bases outside the gene matches.

V usage is TRDV2 and J usage is TRDJ1, with 13 positions matching TRDD3. This CDR3 spans 20 amino acids. With V trimmed by 0 bases and J by 1 base, 13 bases remained unmatched. Germline CDR1 is GEAIGNYY and CDR2 is EKD. The CDR3 reads CACDTVGGTGGYAATDKLIF. In nucleotides, the CDR3 is TGTGCCTGTGACACCGTCGGAGGTACTGGGGGATACGCTGCCACCGATAAACTCATCTTT.

This clone was seen a few times. J is TRDJ3 and V is TRDV2, with 9 nucleotides matching TRDD3. The germline V gene encodes CDR1 GEAIGNYY and CDR2 EKD. Trimming cost V 3 bases and J 0 bases; bases outside gene matches: 8. The CDR3 has 19 amino acids. This chain's CDR3 is CACDALGDRSSWDTRQMFF. The CDR3 DNA sequence: TGTGCCTGTGACGCGCTGGGGGATCGGAGCTCCTGGGACACCCGACAGATGTTTTTC.

As regards this clone: The protein recorded in TCRdb matches a much larger clone and deviates from this DNA's translation at residue 4, suggesting a read error; the protein here is obtained by translating the DNA. The V and J genes are TRDV2 and TRDJ2; 9 nucleotides align to TRDD3. In germline, CDR1 is GEAIGNYY, CDR2 EKD. The V and J ends lost 5 bases and 1 base, in that order; junction bases with no gene match: 4. This CDR3 comprises 15 residues. As DNA, the CDR3 is TGTGCCTGTGGCATACTGGGGGATTTGACAGCACAACTCTTCTTT. Translation gives CACGILGDLTAQLFF.

This chain joins TRDV1 and TRDJ1; D assignment may be TRDD2 or TRDD3 (9 bases each). The CDR3 length is 24 residues. Germline CDR1 TSWWSYY, CDR2 QGS. Trimming took off 2 bases at V and 2 bases at J, with 39 bases between the two ends. CDR3 residues: CALGEGLCLPTQRGGLGDTDKLIF. As DNA, the CDR3 is TGTGCTCTTGGGGAAGGATTATGCCTTCCTACGCAACGCGGGGGTCTGGGGGATACCGATAAACTCATCTTT.

This clone occurred a few times. J is TRDJ1 and V is TRDV1, with D possibly matching TRDD3 (6 bases). Germline V gene lookup returns CDR1 TSWWSYY and CDR2 QGS. The CDR3 runs 19 residues. Trimming took 7 bases from V and 0 from J, leaving 27 bases between them. In nucleotides, the CDR3 is TGTGCTCTTGTATCCCTACTGCCGTACTGGGCAAAGTACACCGATAAACTCATCTTT. This sequence encodes CALVSLLPYWAKYTDKLIF.

This clone was counted only a few times. The chain combines TRDV2 with TRDJ1; TRDD3 aligns across 9 bases. Trimming at V came to 3 bases and at J to 0 bases, leaving 7 bases not matched to a gene. The CDR3 is 16 residues long. Germline CDR1 GEAIGNYY, CDR2 EKD. Here the CDR3 reads CACDGLGDYNTDKLIF. The CDR3 DNA sequence: TGTGCCTGTGACGGACTGGGGGACTATAACACCGATAAACTCATCTTT.

By sample fraction, this clone is medium-sized. This may stem from a read error, because a much larger clone lies one nucleotide away. This sample includes further DNA sequences coding for the same CDR3. The chain couples TRDV2 to TRDJ2; TRDD3 matches at 7 bases. The germline gives CDR1 GEAIGNYY, CDR2 EKD. CDR3 length: 14 amino acids. The V and J ends lost 1 base and 3 bases, in that order; junction bases with no gene match: 1. The DNA of the CDR3 is TGTGCCTGTGACACGTGGGGGATGACAGCACAACTCTTCTTT. It translates to CACDTWGMTAQLFF.

The chain is built from TRDV2 and TRDJ1; D remains ambiguous. The CDR3 length is 14 residues. With 1 base removed from V and 5 bases from J, the gap between germline ends came to 13 bases. Germline V CDR1 and CDR2: GEAIGNYY, EKD. The CDR3 coding sequence is TGTGCCTGTGACACGTGGCTGGAGAGAGATAAACTCATCTTT. Protein sequence: CACDTWLERDKLIF.

A word on this clone: A read error likely explains why the TCRdb protein, taken from a much larger clone, differs from this DNA's translation at residue 12; the protein shown is translated from the DNA. The CDR3 here is CACDPVLGDTRQNTDKLIF. In DNA form, the CDR3 reads TGTGCCTGTGACCCTGTACTGGGGGATACGCGACAGAACACCGATAAACTCATCTTT. V gene TRDV2 combines with J gene TRDJ1; TRDD3 agrees at 13 bases. The CDR3 runs 19 residues. The germline V gene encodes CDR1 GEAIGNYY and CDR2 EKD. V shed 3 bases, J shed 0 bases, and the junction held 12 bases outside the gene matches.

This clone has just a few counts. V gene TRDV2 combines with J gene TRDJ1, with 8 nucleotides matching TRDD3. The CDR3 consists of 17 residues. J lost 1 base, V lost 4 bases, and 13 bases had no gene match. The V gene's germline CDR1 is GEAIGNYY and CDR2 EKD. The CDR3 DNA sequence: TGTGCCTGTGAGCCCCTGGGGGACCAGGGGCCCACCGATAAACTCATCTTT. Its protein is CACEPLGDQGPTDKLIF.

In its sample, this clone is medium-sized (0.01 to 0.1%). Other DNA sequences in this specimen translate into the identical CDR3. The chain employs TRDV2 and TRDJ2; TRDD3 aligns across 9 bases. CDR3 length equals 18 residues. The germline gives CDR1 GEAIGNYY, CDR2 EKD. V gave up 1 base and J gave up 7 bases; unmatched junction bases: 15. Here the CDR3 reads CACDTTGTGGPQRAQLFF. In nucleotides, the CDR3 is TGTGCCTGTGACACGACAGGTACTGGGGGACCCCAGAGAGCACAACTCTTCTTT.